This T cell receptor beta chain was captured by sequencing in a study of response to subunit inactivated influenza vaccine. There are a few counts of this clonotype. Its antigen is undetermined. This CDR3 is built from 13 residues. CDR1 is MNHNS, CDR2 SASEGT, per germline. V was shortened by 6 bases and J by 9 bases, with 18 bases between the two germline ends. Findings and limits, study-wide: T cells newly recruited by each seasonal influenza vaccination are few, the authors suggested.

TCRdb fed the RT-PCR reads into MiXCR, producing one record per CDR3 protein. The sample shows approximately 530,000 distinct CDR3 sequences, less than 10% of them seen only once. The receptor was isolated from a man between 50 and 69 years old who received an inactivated influenza vaccine. Sequenced material: PBMCs from blood, taken less than 30 months after vaccination. V and J are TRBV6-1 and TRBJ2-7; TRBD2 might be the D (7 bases). The chain's CDR3 is CASRAGARLVQYF. The CDR3 bases are TGTGCCAGCAGGGCGGGGGCCCGGCTTGTGCAGTACTTC.